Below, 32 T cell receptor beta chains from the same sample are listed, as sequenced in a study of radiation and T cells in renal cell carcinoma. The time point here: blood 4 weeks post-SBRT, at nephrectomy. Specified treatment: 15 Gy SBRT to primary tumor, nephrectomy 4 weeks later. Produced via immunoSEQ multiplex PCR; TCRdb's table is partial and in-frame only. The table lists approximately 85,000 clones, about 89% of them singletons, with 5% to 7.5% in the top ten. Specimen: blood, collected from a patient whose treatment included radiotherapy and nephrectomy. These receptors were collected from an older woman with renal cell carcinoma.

As DNA, the CDR3 is TGTGCCAGCAGTCGAGGGGGCCTCTATGGCTACACCTTC. Amino acids: CASSRGGLYGYTF. This rearrangement joins TRBV28 to TRBJ1-2, with TRBD1 matching over 7 bases. Germline CDR1 and CDR2: MDHEN and SYDVKM. The CDR3 spans 13 residues. V lost 5 bases to trimming and J lost 4 bases; unmatched junction nucleotides: 4.

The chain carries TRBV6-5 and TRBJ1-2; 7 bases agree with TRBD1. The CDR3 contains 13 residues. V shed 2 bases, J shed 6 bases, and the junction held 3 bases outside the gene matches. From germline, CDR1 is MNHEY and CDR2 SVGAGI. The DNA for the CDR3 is TGTGCCAGCAGTTACACGACAGGGAATGGCTACACCTTC. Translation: CASSYTTGNGYTF.

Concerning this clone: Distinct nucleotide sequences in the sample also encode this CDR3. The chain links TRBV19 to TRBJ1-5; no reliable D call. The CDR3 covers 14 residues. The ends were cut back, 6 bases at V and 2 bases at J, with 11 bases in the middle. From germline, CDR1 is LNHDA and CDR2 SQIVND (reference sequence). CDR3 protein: CASSPSGGNQPQHF. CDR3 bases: TGTGCCAGTAGCCCCTCTGGAGGCAATCAGCCCCAGCATTTT.

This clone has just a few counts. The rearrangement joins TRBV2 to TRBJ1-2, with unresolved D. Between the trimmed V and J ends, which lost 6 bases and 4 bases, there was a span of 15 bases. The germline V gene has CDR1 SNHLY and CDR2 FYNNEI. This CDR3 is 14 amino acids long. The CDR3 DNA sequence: TGTGCCAGCAGGGGAACTAGGGAGATCTATGGCTACACCTTC. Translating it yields CASRGTREIYGYTF.

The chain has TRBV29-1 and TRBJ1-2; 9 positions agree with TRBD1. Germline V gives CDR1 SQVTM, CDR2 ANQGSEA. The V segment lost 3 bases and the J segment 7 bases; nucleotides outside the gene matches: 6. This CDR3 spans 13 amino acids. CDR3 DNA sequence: TGCAGCGTTGAGGGAAACAGGGGGCTTGGCTACACCTTC. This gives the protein CSVEGNRGLGYTF.

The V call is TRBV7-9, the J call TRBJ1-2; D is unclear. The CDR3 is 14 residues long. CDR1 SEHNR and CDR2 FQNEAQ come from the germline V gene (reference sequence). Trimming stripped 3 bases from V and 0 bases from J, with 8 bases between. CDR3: CASSFGRSNYGYTF. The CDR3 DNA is TGTGCCAGCAGCTTTGGGAGATCTAACTATGGCTACACCTTC.

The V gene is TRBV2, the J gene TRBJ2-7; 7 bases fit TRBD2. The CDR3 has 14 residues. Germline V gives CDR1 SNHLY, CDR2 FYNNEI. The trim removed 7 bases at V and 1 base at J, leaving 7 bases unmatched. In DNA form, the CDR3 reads TGTGCCAGCACCGAGCGGGAACCTTCCTACGAGCAGTACTTC. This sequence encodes CASTEREPSYEQYF.

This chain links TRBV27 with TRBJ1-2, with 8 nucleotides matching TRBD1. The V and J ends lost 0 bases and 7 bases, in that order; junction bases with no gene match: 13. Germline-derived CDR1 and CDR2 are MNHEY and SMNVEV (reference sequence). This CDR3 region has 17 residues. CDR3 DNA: TGTGCCAGCAGTTTATCCACTCGACAGGGGCAGTTGGGTGGCTACACCTTC. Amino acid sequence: CASSLSTRQGQLGGYTF.

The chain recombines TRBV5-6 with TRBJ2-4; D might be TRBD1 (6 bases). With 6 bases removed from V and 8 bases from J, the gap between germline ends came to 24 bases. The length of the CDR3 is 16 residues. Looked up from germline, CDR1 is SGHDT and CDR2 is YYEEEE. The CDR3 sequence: CASNEGRKYRADIQYF. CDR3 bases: TGTGCCAGCAATGAGGGCCGTAAGTACAGGGCCGACATTCAGTACTTC. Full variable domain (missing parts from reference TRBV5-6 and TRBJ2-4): DAGVTQSPTHLIKTRGQQVTLRCSPKSGHDTVSWYQQALGQGPQFIFQYYEEEERQRGNFPDRFSGHQFPNYSSELNVNALLLGDSALYLCASNEGRKYRADIQYFGAGTRLSVL.

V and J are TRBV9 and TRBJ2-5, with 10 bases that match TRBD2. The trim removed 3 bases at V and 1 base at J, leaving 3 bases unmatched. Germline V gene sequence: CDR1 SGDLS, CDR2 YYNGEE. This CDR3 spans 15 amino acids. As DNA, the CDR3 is TGTGCCAGCAGCGGAGCGGGGGGGACCCAAGAGACCCAGTACTTC. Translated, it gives CASSGAGGTQETQYF.

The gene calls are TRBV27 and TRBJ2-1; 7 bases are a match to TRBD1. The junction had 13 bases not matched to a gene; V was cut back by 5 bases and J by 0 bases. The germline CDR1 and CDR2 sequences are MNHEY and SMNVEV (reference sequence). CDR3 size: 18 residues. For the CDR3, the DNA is TGTGCCAGCAGTCCTATCCCCCCGACAGGGAGCTCCTACAATGAGCAGTTCTTC. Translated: CASSPIPPTGSSYNEQFF.

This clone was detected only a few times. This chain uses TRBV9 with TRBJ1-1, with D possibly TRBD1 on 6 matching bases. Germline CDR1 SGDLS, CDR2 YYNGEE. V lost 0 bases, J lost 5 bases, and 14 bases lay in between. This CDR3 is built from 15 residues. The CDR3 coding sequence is TGTGCCAGCAGCGTAGCGGGGGCCAGGTGGACTGAAGCTTTCTTT. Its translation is CASSVAGARWTEAFF.

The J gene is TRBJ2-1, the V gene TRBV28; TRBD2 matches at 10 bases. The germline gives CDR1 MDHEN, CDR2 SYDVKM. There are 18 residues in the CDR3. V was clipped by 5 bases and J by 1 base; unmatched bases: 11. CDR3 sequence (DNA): TGTGCCAGCAGTCCTAGGTCTAGCGGGGGACTATCCTACAATGAGCAGTTCTTC. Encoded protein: CASSPRSSGGLSYNEQFF.

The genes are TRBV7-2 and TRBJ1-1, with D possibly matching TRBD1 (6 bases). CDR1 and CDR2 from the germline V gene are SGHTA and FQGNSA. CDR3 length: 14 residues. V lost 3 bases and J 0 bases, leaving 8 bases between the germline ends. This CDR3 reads CASSLDRMNTEAFF. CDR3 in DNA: TGTGCCAGCAGCTTGGACAGAATGAACACTGAAGCTTTCTTT.

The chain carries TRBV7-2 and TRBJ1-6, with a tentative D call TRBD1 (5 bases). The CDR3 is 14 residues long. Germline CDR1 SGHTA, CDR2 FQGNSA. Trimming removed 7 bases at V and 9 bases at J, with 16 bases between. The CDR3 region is CASMGGGPSSPLHF. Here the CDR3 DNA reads TGTGCCAGCATGGGGGGGGGTCCAAGTTCACCCCTCCACTTT.

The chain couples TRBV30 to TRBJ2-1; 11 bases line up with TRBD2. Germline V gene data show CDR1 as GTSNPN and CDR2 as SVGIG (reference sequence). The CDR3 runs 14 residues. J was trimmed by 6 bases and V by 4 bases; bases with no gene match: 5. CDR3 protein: CAWKASGGSNEQFF. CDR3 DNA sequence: TGTGCCTGGAAGGCTAGCGGGGGGTCCAATGAGCAGTTCTTC.

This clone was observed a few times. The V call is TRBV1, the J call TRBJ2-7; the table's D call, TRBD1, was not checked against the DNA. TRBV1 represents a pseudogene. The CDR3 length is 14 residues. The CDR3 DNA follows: TGCACCAGCAGCCAAGGAGACAGGTCCTACGAGCAGTACTTC. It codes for CTSSQGDRSYEQYF.

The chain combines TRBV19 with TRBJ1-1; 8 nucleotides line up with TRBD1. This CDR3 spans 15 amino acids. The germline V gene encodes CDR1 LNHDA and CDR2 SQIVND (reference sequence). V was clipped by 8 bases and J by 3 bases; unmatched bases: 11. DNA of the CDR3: TGTGCCAGTGCCGTTCGGGACAGGCCTTACACTGAAGCTTTCTTT. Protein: CASAVRDRPYTEAFF. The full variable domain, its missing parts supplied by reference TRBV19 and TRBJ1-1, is DGGITQSPKYLFRKEGQNVTLSCEQNLNHDAMYWYRQDPGQGLRLIYYSQIVNDFQKGDIAEGYSVSREKKESFPLTVTSAQKNPTAFYLCASAVRDRPYTEAFFGQGTRLTVV.

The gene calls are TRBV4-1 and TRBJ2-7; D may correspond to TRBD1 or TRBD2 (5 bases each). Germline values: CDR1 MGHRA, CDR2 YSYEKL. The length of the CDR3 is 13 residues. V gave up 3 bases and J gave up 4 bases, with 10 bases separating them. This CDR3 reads CASSHPGRYEQYF. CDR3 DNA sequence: TGCGCCAGCAGCCACCCGGGACGATACGAGCAGTACTTC.

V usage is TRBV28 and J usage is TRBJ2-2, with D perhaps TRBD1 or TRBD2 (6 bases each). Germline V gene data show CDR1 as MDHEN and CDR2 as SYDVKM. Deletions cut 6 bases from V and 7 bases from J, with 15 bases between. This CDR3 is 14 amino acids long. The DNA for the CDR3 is TGTGCCAGCAGAGACTCGGGGGCGCACGGGGAGCTGTTTTTT. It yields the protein CASRDSGAHGELFF.

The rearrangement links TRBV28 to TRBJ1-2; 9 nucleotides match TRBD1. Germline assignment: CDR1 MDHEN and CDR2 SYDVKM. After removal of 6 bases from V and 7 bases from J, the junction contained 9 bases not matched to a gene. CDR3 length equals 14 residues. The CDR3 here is CASRLTGGGGGYTF. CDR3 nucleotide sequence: TGTGCCAGCAGGCTGACAGGGGGTGGAGGTGGCTACACCTTC.

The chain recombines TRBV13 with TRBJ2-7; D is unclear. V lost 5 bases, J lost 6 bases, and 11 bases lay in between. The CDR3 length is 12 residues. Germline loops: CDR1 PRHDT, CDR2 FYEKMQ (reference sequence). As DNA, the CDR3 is TGTGCCAGCAGCCGAGTACCGAGCGAGCAGTACTTC. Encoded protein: CASSRVPSEQYF. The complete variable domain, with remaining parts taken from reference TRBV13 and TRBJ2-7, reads AAGVIQSPRHLIKEKRETATLKCYPIPRHDTVYWYQQGPGQDPQFLISFYEKMQSDKGSIPDRFSAQQFSDYHSELNMSSLELGDSALYFCASSRVPSEQYFGPGTRLTVT.

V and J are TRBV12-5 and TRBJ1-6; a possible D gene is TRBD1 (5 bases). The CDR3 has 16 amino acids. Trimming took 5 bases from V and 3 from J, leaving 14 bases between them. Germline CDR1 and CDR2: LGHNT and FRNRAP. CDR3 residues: CASGLTGPNYNSPLHF. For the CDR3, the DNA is TGTGCTAGTGGTCTGACGGGACCGAACTATAATTCACCCCTCCACTTT.

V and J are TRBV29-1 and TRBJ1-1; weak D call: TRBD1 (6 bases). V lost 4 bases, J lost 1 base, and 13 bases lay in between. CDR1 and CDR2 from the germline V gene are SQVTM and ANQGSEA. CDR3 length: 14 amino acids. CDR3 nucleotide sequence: TGCAGCGTTGGTGGATACAGGGAGAACACTGAAGCTTTCTTT. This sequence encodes CSVGGYRENTEAFF.

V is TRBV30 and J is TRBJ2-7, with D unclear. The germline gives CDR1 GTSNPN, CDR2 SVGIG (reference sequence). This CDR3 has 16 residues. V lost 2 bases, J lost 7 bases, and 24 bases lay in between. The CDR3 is CAWSLYDRRLLREQYF. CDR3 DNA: TGTGCCTGGAGTCTTTATGACCGAAGACTTCTTAGGGAGCAGTACTTC. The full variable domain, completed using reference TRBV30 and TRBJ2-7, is SQTIHQWPATLVQPVGSPLSLECTVEGTSNPNLYWYRQAAGRGLQLLFYSVGIGQISSEVPQNLSASRPQDRQFILSSKKLLLSDSGFYLCAWSLYDRRLLREQYFGPGTRLTVT.

CDR3 nucleotides: TGTGCCAGCAGCCAAGCAGGGGGGGGCCACCATGAGCAGTTCTTC. It encodes CASSQAGGGHHEQFF. V usage is TRBV14 and J usage is TRBJ2-1; D could derive from TRBD1 or TRBD2 (7 bases each). The CDR3 consists of 15 residues. Germline V gives CDR1 SGHDN, CDR2 FVKESK. Between the trimmed V and J ends, which lost 1 base and 8 bases, there was a span of 15 bases.

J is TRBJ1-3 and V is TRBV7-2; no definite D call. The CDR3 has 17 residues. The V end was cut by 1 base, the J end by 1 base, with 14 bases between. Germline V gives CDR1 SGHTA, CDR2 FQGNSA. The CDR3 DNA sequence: TGTGCCAGCAGCTTAGAGGCCCGCAGCAATTCTGGAAACACCATATATTTT. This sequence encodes CASSLEARSNSGNTIYF.

The CDR3 nucleotides are TGTGCCAGCAGCCAAGGCAGGGGAGGGTCCTACGAGCAGTACTTC. This translates into CASSQGRGGSYEQYF. This chain links TRBV14 with TRBJ2-7, with D perhaps matching TRBD2 (7 bases). The CDR3 runs 15 residues. Between the trimmed V and J ends, which lost 1 base and 1 base, there was a span of 11 bases. Germline CDR1 SGHDN, CDR2 FVKESK.

The CDR3 reads CASSAFGGATYNEQFF. The CDR3 coding sequence is TGCGCCAGCAGCGCTTTCGGGGGGGCAACCTACAATGAGCAGTTCTTC. The V and J genes are TRBV4-1 and TRBJ2-1; 8 nucleotides match TRBD2. Losses at the gene ends were 5 bases for V and 2 bases for J; bases not matched to a gene: 8. Germline V lookup: CDR1 MGHRA, CDR2 YSYEKL. The CDR3 length is 16 residues.

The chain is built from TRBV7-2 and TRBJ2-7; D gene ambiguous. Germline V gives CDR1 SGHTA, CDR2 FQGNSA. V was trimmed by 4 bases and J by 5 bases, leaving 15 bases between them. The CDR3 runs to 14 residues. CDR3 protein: CASSSFGVRNEQYF. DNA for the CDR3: TGTGCCAGCAGCTCCTTTGGGGTCAGGAACGAGCAGTACTTC.

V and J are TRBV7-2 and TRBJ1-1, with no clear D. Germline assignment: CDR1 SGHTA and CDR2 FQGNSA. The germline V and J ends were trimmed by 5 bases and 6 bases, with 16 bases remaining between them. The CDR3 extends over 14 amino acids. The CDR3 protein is CASSPRPGRSEAFF. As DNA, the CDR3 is TGTGCCAGCAGCCCTCGTCCGGGGAGGTCTGAAGCTTTCTTT.

Here the CDR3 reads CASSLGRGLGNQPQHF. CDR3 in DNA: TGTGCCAGCAGCTTAGGGAGGGGGCTTGGCAATCAGCCCCAGCATTTT. The V and J genes are TRBV11-3 and TRBJ1-5, with 7 bases lining up with TRBD1. Germline V gene data show CDR1 as SGHNT and CDR2 as YENEEA. The V segment lost 1 base and the J segment 2 bases; nucleotides outside the gene matches: 5. The length of the CDR3 is 16 residues.